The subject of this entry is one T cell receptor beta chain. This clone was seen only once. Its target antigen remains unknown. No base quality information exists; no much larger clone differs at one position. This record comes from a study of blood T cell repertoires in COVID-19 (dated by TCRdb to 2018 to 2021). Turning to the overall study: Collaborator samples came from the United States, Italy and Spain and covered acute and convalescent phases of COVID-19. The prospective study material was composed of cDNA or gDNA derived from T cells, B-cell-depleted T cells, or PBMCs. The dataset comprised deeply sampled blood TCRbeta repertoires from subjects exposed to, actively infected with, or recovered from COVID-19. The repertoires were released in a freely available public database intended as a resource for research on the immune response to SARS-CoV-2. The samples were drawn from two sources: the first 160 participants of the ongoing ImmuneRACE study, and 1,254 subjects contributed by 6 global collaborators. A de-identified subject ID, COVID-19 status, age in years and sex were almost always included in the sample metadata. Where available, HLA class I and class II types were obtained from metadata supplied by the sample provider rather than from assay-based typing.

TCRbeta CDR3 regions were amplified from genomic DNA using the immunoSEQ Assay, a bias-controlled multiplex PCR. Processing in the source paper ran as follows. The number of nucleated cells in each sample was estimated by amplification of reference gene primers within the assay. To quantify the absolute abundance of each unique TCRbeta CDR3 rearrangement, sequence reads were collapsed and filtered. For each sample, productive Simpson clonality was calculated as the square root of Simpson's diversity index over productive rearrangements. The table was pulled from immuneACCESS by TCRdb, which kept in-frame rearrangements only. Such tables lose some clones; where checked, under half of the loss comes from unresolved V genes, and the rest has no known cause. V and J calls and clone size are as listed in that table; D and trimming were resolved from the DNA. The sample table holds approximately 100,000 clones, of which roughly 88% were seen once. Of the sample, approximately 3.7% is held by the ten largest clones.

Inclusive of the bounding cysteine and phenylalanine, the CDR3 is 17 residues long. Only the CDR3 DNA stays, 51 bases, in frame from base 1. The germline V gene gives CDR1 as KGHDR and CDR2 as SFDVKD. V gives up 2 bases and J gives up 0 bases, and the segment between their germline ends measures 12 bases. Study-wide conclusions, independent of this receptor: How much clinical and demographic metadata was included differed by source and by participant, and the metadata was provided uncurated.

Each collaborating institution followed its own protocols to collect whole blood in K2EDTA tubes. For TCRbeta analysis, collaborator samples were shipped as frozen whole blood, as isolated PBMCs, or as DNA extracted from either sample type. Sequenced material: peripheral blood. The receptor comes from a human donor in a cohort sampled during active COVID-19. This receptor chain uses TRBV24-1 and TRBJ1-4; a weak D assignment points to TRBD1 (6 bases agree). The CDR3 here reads CATSDSGQPATNEKLFF. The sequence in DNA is TGTGCCACCAGTGATTCCGGACAGCCTGCAACTAATGAAAAACTGTTTTTT.